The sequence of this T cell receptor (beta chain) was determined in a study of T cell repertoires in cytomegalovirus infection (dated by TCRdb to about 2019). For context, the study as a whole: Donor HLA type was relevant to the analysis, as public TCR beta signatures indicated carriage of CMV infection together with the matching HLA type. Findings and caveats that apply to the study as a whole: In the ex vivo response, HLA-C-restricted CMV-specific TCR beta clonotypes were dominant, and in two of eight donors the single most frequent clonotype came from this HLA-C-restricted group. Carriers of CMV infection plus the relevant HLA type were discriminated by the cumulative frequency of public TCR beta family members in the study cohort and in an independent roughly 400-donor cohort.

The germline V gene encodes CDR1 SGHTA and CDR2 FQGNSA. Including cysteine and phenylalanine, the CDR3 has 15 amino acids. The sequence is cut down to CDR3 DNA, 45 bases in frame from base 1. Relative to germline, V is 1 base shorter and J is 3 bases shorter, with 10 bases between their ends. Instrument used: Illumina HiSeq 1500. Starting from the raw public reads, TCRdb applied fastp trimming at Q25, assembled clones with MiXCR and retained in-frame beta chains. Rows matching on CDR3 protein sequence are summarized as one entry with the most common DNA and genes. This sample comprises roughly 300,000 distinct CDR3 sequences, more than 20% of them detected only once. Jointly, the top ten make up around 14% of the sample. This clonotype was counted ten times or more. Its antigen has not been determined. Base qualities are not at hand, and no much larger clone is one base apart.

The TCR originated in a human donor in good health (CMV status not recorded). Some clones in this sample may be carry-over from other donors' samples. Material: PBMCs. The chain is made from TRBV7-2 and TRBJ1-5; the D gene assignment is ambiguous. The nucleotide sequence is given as TGTGCCAGCAGCTTAGATCGCCGGATCAATCAGCCCCAGCATTTT. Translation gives CASSLDRRINQPQHF.